This T cell receptor beta chain was identified during a study of beta chain features in type 1 diabetes. Study-wide context: Taken together, all samples contributed roughly 100 million examined sorted cells.

V shed 3 bases, J shed 4 bases, and the junction held 11 bases outside the gene matches. Germline values: CDR1 GTSNPN, CDR2 SVGIG (reference sequence). CDR3 size: 15 residues. Every isolated RNA sample was fully reverse transcribed, so sequencing captured expressed TCRB transcripts. The method was immunoSEQ multiplex PCR; TCRdb's version includes in-frame clones alone and lacks a portion of them. The sample has about 350,000 clones, about 20% seen once. Study-wide findings and caveats: Compared to healthy donors, patients appeared to have naive, central memory and Treg TCRB repertoires that were more alike. Whether TCRB rearrangement is influenced by HLA type was left unresolved in this analysis. Among patients with Type 1 diabetes, TCRB CDR3s were moderately but significantly shorter in every one of the four CD4+ subsets.

This clone has only a few counts. Its antigen is not known. Sequenced input: naive CD4+ T cells from blood. The V call is TRBV30, the J call TRBJ1-2; TRBD1 matches at 7 bases. This sequence was found in a woman aged 18-29 years in good health. In DNA form, the CDR3 reads TGTGCCTGGAGCCCACTTGACAGGGCTGGCTATGGCTACACCTTC. Its protein product is CAWSPLDRAGYGYTF.